These 10 T cell receptor beta chains were all obtained from the same sample, sequenced in a study of pediatric ulcerative colitis. Some clones are missing from TCRdb's copy, which holds only in-frame ones; the method was immunoSEQ multiplex PCR. The table shows approximately 9,000 clones, with around 90% occurring only once. The specimen sequenced was blood. The receptors originated from a girl aged 10-17 years with moderate ulcerative colitis.

V and J are TRBV11-2 and TRBJ1-2; a weak D match, TRBD1 (6 bases). The germline V and J ends were trimmed by 5 bases and 8 bases, with 15 bases remaining between them. Germline values: CDR1 SGHAT, CDR2 FQNNGV. This CDR3 spans 13 amino acids. CDR3 DNA sequence: TGTGCCAGCAGCCCTCCGGGGGCAGGCGGCTACACCTTC. Protein sequence: CASSPPGAGGYTF.

The CDR3 sequence is CASSYRAPQETQYF. The CDR3 region has the DNA TGTGCCAGCAGCTACCGGGCGCCTCAAGAGACCCAGTACTTC. The chain is built from TRBV5-4 and TRBJ2-5; the D is unclear. This CDR3 has 14 amino acids. V was clipped by 3 bases and J by 2 bases, with 11 bases between them. CDR1 SGHNT and CDR2 YYREEE come from the germline V gene (reference sequence). The variable domain in full, completed from reference TRBV5-4 and TRBJ2-5, reads ETGVTQSPTHLIKTRGQQVTLRCSSQSGHNTVSWYQQALGQGPQFIFQYYREEENGRGNFPPRFSGLQFPNYSSELNVNALELDDSALYLCASSYRAPQETQYFGPGTRLLVL.

The chain uses TRBV7-9 and TRBJ1-4; maybe TRBD1 (5 bases). Looked up from germline, CDR1 is SEHNR and CDR2 is FQNEAQ (reference sequence). The CDR3 spans 14 residues. Between the trimmed V and J ends, which lost 0 bases and 8 bases, there was a span of 10 bases. This CDR3 is CASSLAAGREKLFF. As DNA, the CDR3 is TGTGCCAGCAGCTTAGCGGCAGGGAGGGAAAAACTGTTTTTT.

This chain uses TRBV4-1 with TRBJ1-4; no clear D gene. Trimming removed 0 bases at V and 7 bases at J, with 12 bases between. CDR1 MGHRA and CDR2 YSYEKL come from the germline V gene. The CDR3 runs 15 residues. The CDR3 DNA sequence: TGCGCCAGCAGCCAAGATCTCCTACCCCGTGAAAAACTGTTTTTT. Amino acids: CASSQDLLPREKLFF.

J is TRBJ2-5 and V is TRBV6-6; 8 bases map to TRBD2. Looked up from germline, CDR1 is MNHNY and CDR2 is SVGAGI (reference sequence). The CDR3 length is 15 residues. V gave up 6 bases and J gave up 2 bases; unmatched junction bases: 8. The CDR3 loop is CASSSFSGAQETQYF. The CDR3 DNA is TGTGCCAGCAGCTCCTTTAGCGGGGCACAAGAGACCCAGTACTTC.

The CDR3 nucleotides read TGTGCCAGCAGAGAAAATGAGCAGTTCTTC. Amino acids: CASRENEQFF. This sequence joins TRBV25-1 and TRBJ2-1; no clear D. V gave up 6 bases and J gave up 7 bases, with 4 bases separating them. CDR3 length: 10 residues. The germline gives CDR1 MGHDK, CDR2 SYGVNS. Full variable domain (outside the CDR3, taken from reference TRBV25-1 and TRBJ2-1): EADIYQTPRYLVIGTGKKITLECSQTMGHDKMYWYQQDPGMELHLIHYSYGVNSTEKGDLSSESTVSRIRTEHFPLTLESARPSHTSQYLCASRENEQFFGPGTRLTVL.

The chain carries TRBV18 and TRBJ2-2; 12 bases map to TRBD1. V lost 0 bases to trimming and J lost 8 bases; unmatched junction nucleotides: 7. The CDR3 is 17 amino acids. Germline-derived CDR1 and CDR2 are KGHSH and LQKENI. DNA for the CDR3: TGTGCCAGCTCACCACCTTCTGGGACAGGGGGCGAAGGGGAGCTGTTTTTT. Amino acids: CASSPPSGTGGEGELFF.

This clone was seen a single time. The J gene is TRBJ2-6, the V gene TRBV7-3; no clear D gene. The V end was cut by 4 bases, the J end by 2 bases, with 9 bases between. Germline CDR1 reads SGHTA; CDR2 reads FQGTGA. The CDR3 has 15 residues. The CDR3 reads CASSSTAPGANVLTF. CDR3 DNA sequence: TGTGCCAGCAGCTCGACGGCGCCTGGGGCCAACGTCCTGACTTTC.

The chain employs TRBV28 and TRBJ1-1, with TRBD1 matching over 7 bases. CDR1 is MDHEN and CDR2 is SYDVKM in the germline V gene. The CDR3 length is 12 residues. The V and J ends lost 4 bases and 11 bases, in that order; junction bases with no gene match: 7. The CDR3 sequence: CASSSGTANAFF. CDR3 in DNA: TGTGCCAGCAGTTCCGGGACAGCGAACGCTTTCTTT. Using reference TRBV28 and TRBJ1-1 for the parts outside the CDR3, the full variable domain is DVKVTQSSRYLVKRTGEKVFLECVQDMDHENMFWYRQDPGLGLRLIYFSYDVKMKEKGDIPEGYSVSREKKERFSLILESASTNQTSMYLCASSSGTANAFFGQGTRLTVV.

The V gene is TRBV29-1, the J gene TRBJ2-7; the D call may be TRBD1 or TRBD2 (6 bases each). Looked up from germline, CDR1 is SQVTM and CDR2 is ANQGSEA. The CDR3 extends over 13 amino acids. Trimming took off 7 bases at V and 2 bases at J, with 15 bases between the two ends. The DNA for the CDR3 is TGCAGCGCTATGGGAGGACAGACCTACGAGCAGTACTTC. This sequence encodes CSAMGGQTYEQYF.